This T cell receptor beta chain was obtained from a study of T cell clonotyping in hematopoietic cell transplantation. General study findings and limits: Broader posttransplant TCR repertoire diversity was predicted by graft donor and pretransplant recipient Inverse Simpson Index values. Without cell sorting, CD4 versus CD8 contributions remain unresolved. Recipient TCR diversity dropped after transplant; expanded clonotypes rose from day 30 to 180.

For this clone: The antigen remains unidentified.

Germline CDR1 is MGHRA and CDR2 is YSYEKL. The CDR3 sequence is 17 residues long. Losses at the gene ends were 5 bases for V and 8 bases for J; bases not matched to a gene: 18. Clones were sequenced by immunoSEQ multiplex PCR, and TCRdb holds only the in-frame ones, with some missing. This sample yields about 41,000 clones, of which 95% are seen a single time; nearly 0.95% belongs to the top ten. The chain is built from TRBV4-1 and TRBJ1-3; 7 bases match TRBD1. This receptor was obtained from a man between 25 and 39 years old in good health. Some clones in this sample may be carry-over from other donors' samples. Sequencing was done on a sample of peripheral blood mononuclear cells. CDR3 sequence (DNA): TGCGCCAGCAGCTCGGCTCATACAGGGGTCTATCAGGACACCATATATTTT. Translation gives CASSSAHTGVYQDTIYF.